These 21 T cell receptor beta chains share one sample of origin, sequenced in a study of CXCR3-negative and CXCR3-positive naive CD8 T cells. TRB cDNA was prepared as libraries by UMI-labeled 5' RACE. TCRdb reprocessed the 5' RACE reads and reports one entry per CDR3 protein, with no DNA. Its clone listing holds fewer than 95,000 distinct CDR3 sequences. Sequencing used naive CXCR3- CD8+ T cells from blood. Subset given: CD45RO-CCR7+CD27+CD95- naive CD8+ T cells lacking CXCR3 (TNR3-). These receptors all come from a human donor in good health. Some clones in this sample may be carry-over from other donors' samples.

V gene TRBV29-1 combines with J gene TRBJ2-5; TCRdb gives TRBD1 as the D gene, but with no DNA this cannot be confirmed. Germline V gene sequence: CDR1 SQVTM, CDR2 ANQGSEA. The CDR3 extends over 13 amino acids. CDR3 region: CSGLTGAAETQYF.

CDR3 sequence reads: CASSSPHRSSYEQYF. V and J are TRBV6-2 or TRBV6-3 and TRBJ2-7; TCRdb returns TRBD1, unconfirmable since there is no DNA. CDR3 length: 15 amino acids. CDR1 and CDR2 (germline): MNHEY, SVGEGT.

The chain employs TRBV7-3 and TRBJ2-1; without DNA, the TCRdb call of TRBD2 cannot be checked. Germline CDR1 SGHTA, CDR2 FQGTGA. The CDR3 runs to 15 residues. The CDR3 is CASSLLAGGYNEQFF.

The rearrangement joins TRBV7-9 to TRBJ2-1; the D gene TCRdb calls, TRBD1, cannot be checked with no DNA. The CDR3 is made up of 17 amino acids. CDR1 and CDR2 (germline): SEHNR, FQNEAQ (reference sequence). CDR3 loop: CASSLDVGWTGYNEQFF.

The V and J genes are TRBV29-1 and TRBJ2-7; with no DNA, the TCRdb D assignment of TRBD1 cannot be verified. Germline assignment: CDR1 SQVTM and CDR2 ANQGSEA. This CDR3 contains 14 residues. CDR3 sequence reads: CSHRPGQGAYEQYF.

CDR3: CASSSRDRDVYEQYF. The chain is built from TRBV28 and TRBJ2-7; the D call of TRBD1 rests on TCRdb alone, since no DNA is present to check it. Germline-derived CDR1 and CDR2 are MDHEN and SYDVKM. This CDR3 is built from 15 residues.

The V and J genes are TRBV15 and TRBJ2-7; checking the TCRdb D call of TRBD1 is not possible without DNA. Germline CDR1 and CDR2: LNHNV and YYDKDF (reference sequence). The CDR3 totals 15 residues. The CDR3 loop is CATSREGTGAYEQYF.

The V call is TRBV14, the J call TRBJ2-1; TCRdb reports TRBD2, a call that lacks DNA to check it against. Germline lookup yields CDR1 SGHDN and CDR2 FVKESK. The CDR3 has 16 residues. The CDR3 here is CASSYGLGIRLGEQFF.

The chain links TRBV6-1 to TRBJ1-2; the D call of TRBD1 rests on TCRdb alone, since no DNA is present to check it. Per germline, CDR1 MNHNS and CDR2 SASEGT. The CDR3 is 12 residues long. This CDR3 is CASSAGSDGYTF.

The chain recombines TRBV4-1 with TRBJ1-1; the D gene TCRdb calls, TRBD1, cannot be checked with no DNA. The V gene's germline CDR1 is MGHRA and CDR2 YSYEKL. This CDR3 region has 14 residues. The CDR3 loop reads CASSQVGDGFGAFF.

Here the CDR3 reads CASSFGARRSTDTQYF. The rearrangement uses TRBV28 and TRBJ2-3; the D call from TCRdb, TRBD2, cannot be confirmed without DNA. The length of the CDR3 is 16 residues. Per the germline V gene, CDR1 is MDHEN and CDR2 is SYDVKM.

The rearrangement joins TRBV5-1 to TRBJ1-1; no DNA is available, so the TRBD1 call from TCRdb remains unchecked. Germline assignment: CDR1 SGHRS and CDR2 YFSETQ. This CDR3 is 14 amino acids long. This chain's CDR3 is CASSGPQVNTEAFF. The full variable domain, its missing parts supplied by reference TRBV5-1 and TRBJ1-1, is KAGVTQTPRYLIKTRGQQVTLSCSPISGHRSVSWYQQTPGQGLQFLFEYFSETQRNKGNFPGRFSGRQFSNSRSEMNVSTLELGDSALYLCASSGPQVNTEAFFGQGTRLTVV.

The chain is built from TRBV29-1 and TRBJ1-1; the D gene TCRdb calls, TRBD1, cannot be checked with no DNA. Germline CDR1 reads SQVTM; CDR2 reads ANQGSEA. CDR3 length: 15 residues. CDR3 amino acids: CSVTSGSTVDTEAFF.

CDR3: CASSQSPPTSGRPNEQFF. This rearrangement joins TRBV4-1 to TRBJ2-1; the D call of TRBD2 rests on TCRdb alone, since no DNA is present to check it. CDR3 length equals 18 residues. Germline CDR1 is MGHRA and CDR2 is YSYEKL.

This chain connects TRBV3-1 to TRBJ2-3; the TCRdb D gene call, TRBD1, has no DNA to confirm it. This CDR3 comprises 15 residues. CDR1 and CDR2 from the germline V gene are LGHDT and YNNKEL (reference sequence). This chain's CDR3 is CASSPQGAYTDTQYF.

The chain combines TRBV5-1 with TRBJ2-7; lacking DNA, the TRBD1 call made by TCRdb goes unchecked. The CDR3 is 14 residues long. Germline V lookup: CDR1 SGHRS, CDR2 YFSETQ. The CDR3 protein is CASSLGQGLYEQYF.

The CDR3 loop is CASSWRISSGAGELFF. The chain recombines TRBV5-5 with TRBJ2-2; as DNA is missing, the TRBD1 call by TCRdb cannot be tested. Germline CDR1 reads SGHKS; CDR2 reads YYEKEE (reference sequence). This CDR3 contains 16 residues.

The J gene is TRBJ2-1, the V gene TRBV9; checking the TCRdb D call of TRBD2 is not possible without DNA. There are 15 residues in the CDR3. Germline V gives CDR1 SGDLS, CDR2 YYNGEE. The chain's CDR3 is CASSVIAGDYNEQFF.

CDR3 sequence: CSVHEQGAGEELFF. The chain recombines TRBV29-1 with TRBJ2-2; lacking DNA, the TRBD1 call made by TCRdb goes unchecked. Looked up from germline, CDR1 is SQVTM and CDR2 is ANQGSEA. The CDR3 loop spans 14 amino acids.

This chain uses TRBV29-1 with TRBJ1-3. Looked up from germline, CDR1 is SQVTM and CDR2 is ANQGSEA. The length of the CDR3 is 12 residues. CDR3 sequence reads: CSVEAGGNTIYF.

The CDR3 reads CSVELAASGNTIYF. The chain links TRBV29-1 to TRBJ1-3. This CDR3 comprises 14 residues. Germline CDR1 reads SQVTM; CDR2 reads ANQGSEA.